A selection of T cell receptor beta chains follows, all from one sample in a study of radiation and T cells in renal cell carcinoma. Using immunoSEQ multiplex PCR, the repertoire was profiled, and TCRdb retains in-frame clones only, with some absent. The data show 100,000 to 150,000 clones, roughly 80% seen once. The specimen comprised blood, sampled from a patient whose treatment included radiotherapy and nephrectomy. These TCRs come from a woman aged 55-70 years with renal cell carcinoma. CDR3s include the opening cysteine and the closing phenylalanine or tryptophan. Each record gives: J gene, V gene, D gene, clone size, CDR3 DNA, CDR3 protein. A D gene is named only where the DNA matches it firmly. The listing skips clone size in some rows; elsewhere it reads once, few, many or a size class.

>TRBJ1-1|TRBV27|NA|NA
TGTGCCAGCAGTCCCCTGGACACCCGCGGGAACACTGAAGCTTTCTTT
CASSPLDTRGNTEAFF
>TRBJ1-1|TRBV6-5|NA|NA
TGTGCCAGCAGTACCTGGGGTGAAGCTTTCTTT
CASSTWGEAFF
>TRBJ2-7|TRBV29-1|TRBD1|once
TGCAGCGCCGGCCGGGACAGGGGGTCCGAGCAGTACTTC
CSAGRDRGSEQYF
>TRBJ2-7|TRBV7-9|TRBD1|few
TGTGCCAGCGGACAGGGTTACGAGCAGTACTTC
CASGQGYEQYF
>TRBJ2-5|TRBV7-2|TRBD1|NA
TGTGCCAGCAGGCGTACAGGGGGGCAAGAGACCCAGTACTTC
CASRRTGGQETQYF
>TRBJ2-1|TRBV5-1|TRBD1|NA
TGCGCCAGCAGCTTAGCAGGGGGTAGGGACAATGAGCAGTTCTTC
CASSLAGGRDNEQFF
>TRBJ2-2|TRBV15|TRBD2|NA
TGTGCCACCAGCAGAGATTTGGCGGGGGGGAACACCGGGGAGCTGTTTTTT
CATSRDLAGGNTGELFF
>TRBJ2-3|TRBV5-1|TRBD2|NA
TGCGCCAGCAGCTTGGCGGCTAGCGGGGGGGCCGGGTCAGATACGCAGTATTTT
CASSLAASGGAGSDTQYF
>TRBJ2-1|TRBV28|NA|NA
TGTGCCAGCAGTTTGGGCGGGGAGCAGTTCTTC
CASSLGGEQFF
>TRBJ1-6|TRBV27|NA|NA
TGTGCCAGCAGTTTACAATCTACAGCCCACTATAATTCACCCCTCCACTTT
CASSLQSTAHYNSPLHF
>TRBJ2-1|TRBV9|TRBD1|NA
TGTGCCAGCAGCGCCTTCGGGACAGGGGTTTTTAGCTCCTACAATGAGCAGTTCTTC
CASSAFGTGVFSSYNEQFF
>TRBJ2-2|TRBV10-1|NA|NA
TGCGCCAGCAGTGAGTCGAGCACCGGACTCGGGGAGCTGTTTTTT
CASSESSTGLGELFF
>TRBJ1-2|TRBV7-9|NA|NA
TGTGCCAGCAGCTTAGAACGGGGGCTTGGCTACACCTTC
CASSLERGLGYTF
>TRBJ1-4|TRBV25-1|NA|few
TGTGCCAGCAGCCAGGGGTTGGCTAATGAAAAACTGTTTTTT
CASSQGLANEKLFF
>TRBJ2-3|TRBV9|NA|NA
TGTGCCAGCAGCGTCCCTGCGAATACGCAGTATTTT
CASSVPANTQYF
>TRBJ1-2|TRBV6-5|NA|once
TGTGCCAGCAGGAAAATAGCGAACTATGGCTACACCTTC
CASRKIANYGYTF
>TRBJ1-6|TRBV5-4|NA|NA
TGTGCCAGCAGTCTCAGGGGTTCCTATAATTCACCCCTCCACTTT
CASSLRGSYNSPLHF
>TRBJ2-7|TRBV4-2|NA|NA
TGTGCCAGCAGCCAACAAGGGACCGCTGGTTACGAGCAGTACTTC
CASSQQGTAGYEQYF
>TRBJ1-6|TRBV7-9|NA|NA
TGTGCCAGCAGCTTGGGGAATTCACCCCTCCACTTT
CASSLGNSPLHF
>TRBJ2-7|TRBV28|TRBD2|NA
TGTGCCAGCAGACCCCGAGGTCTAGCGGTCTACGAGCAGTACTTC
CASRPRGLAVYEQYF
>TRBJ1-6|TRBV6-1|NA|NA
TGTGCCAGCGTAGTGGATAATCATTCACCCCTCCACTTT
CASVVDNHSPLHF
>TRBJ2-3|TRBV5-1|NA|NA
TGCGCCAGCAGCTTAGGGGACAGCACAGATACGCAGTATTTT
CASSLGDSTDTQYF
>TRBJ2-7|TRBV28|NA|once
TGTGCCAGCAGGACCGGGAACTACGAGCAGTACTTC
CASRTGNYEQYF
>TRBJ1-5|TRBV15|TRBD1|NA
TGTGCCACCAGCAGAGAGGACAGGGGCAATCAGCCCCAGCATTTT
CATSREDRGNQPQHF
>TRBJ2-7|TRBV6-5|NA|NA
TGTGCCAGCAGTTACCGACTCGATTCCTACGAGCAGTACTTC
CASSYRLDSYEQYF
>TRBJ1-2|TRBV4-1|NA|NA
TGCGCCAGCAGCCAATCGTCTGGTGGGACACCAGACCTTAACTATGGCTACACCTTC
CASSQSSGGTPDLNYGYTF
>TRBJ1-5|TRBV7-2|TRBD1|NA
TGTGCCAGCAGCTGGGGACAGGGCCAGCCCCAGCATTTT
CASSWGQGQPQHF
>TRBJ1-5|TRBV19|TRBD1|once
TGTGCCAGTAGTCTCTCGAGGGGACAGAGACTTAGCAATCAGCCCCAGCATTTT
CASSLSRGQRLSNQPQHF
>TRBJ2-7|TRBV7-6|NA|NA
TGTGCCAGCAGCTTAGCACAGGATTACGAGCAGTACTTC
CASSLAQDYEQYF
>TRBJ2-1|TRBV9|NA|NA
TGTGCCAGCAGCGTAGGACTAGCCTACAATGAGCAGTTCTTC
CASSVGLAYNEQFF
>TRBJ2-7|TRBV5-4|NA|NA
TGTGCCAGCAGCTCGTTCCAGCCCCCCTACGAGCAGTACTTC
CASSSFQPPYEQYF
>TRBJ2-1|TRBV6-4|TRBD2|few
TGTGCCAGCAGTGACGGTAGCGGGAGTGGCTACAATGAGCAGTTCTTC
CASSDGSGSGYNEQFF
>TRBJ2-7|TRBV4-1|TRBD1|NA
TGCGCCAGCAGCCAAGGGACAGGCCCCGTTTACGAGCAGTACTTC
CASSQGTGPVYEQYF
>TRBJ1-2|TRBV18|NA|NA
TGTGCCAGCTCACCACCCTTCCTCGGGGCTCCCGGGAACTATGGCTACACCTTC
CASSPPFLGAPGNYGYTF
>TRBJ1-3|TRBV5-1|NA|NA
TGCGCCAGCAGCTTAGAGGGTTCTGGAAACACCATATATTTT
CASSLEGSGNTIYF
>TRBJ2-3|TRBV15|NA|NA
TGTGCCACCAGCAGAGATAAGGGGAGCGATACGCAGTATTTT
CATSRDKGSDTQYF
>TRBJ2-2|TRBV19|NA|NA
TGTGCCAGTACTACAACCATCAGGGGTGACACCGGGGAGCTGTTTTTT
CASTTTIRGDTGELFF
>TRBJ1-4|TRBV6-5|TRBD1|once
TGTGCCAGCAGATGGACAGGGCCGACTAATGAAAAACTGTTTTTT
CASRWTGPTNEKLFF
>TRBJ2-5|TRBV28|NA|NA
TGTGCCAGCAGTTTTGGACCTCTAACTCAAGAGACCCAGTACTTC
CASSFGPLTQETQYF
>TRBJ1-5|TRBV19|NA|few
TGTGCCAGTGAGGACGGCGATAGCAATCAGCCCCAGCATTTT
CASEDGDSNQPQHF
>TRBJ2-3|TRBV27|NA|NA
TGTGCCAGCAGTTCTACGGATACGCAGTATTTT
CASSSTDTQYF
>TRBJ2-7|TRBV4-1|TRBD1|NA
TGCGCCAGCAGCCGGACCAGGGACAGCTCCTACGAGCAGTACTTC
CASSRTRDSSYEQYF
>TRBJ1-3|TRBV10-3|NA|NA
TGTGCCATCAGTGAGTCAAAGGGTGGTGGAAACACCATATATTTT
CAISESKGGGNTIYF
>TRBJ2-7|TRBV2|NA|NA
TGTGCCAGCAAAAGCGGGCCCCTCTCCTACGAGCAGTACTTC
CASKSGPLSYEQYF
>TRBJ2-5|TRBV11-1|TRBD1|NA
TGTGCCAGCAGGGACAGGGACCAAGAGACCCAGTACTTC
CASRDRDQETQYF
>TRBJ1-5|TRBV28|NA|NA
TGTGCCAGCAATAGATCGGGTCCGCTTAGCAATCAGCCCCAGCATTTT
CASNRSGPLSNQPQHF
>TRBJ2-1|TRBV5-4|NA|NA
TGTGCCAGCAGCTTGGAAGGGATCTCCTACAATGAGCAGTTCTTC
CASSLEGISYNEQFF
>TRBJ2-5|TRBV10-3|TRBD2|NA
TGTGCCATCAGTGAGCCAGGACTAGGGGAGACCCAGTACTTC
CAISEPGLGETQYF
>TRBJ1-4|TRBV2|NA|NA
TGTGCCAGCATGAATGGGGGCGGATTGACTAATGAAAAACTGTTTTTT
CASMNGGGLTNEKLFF
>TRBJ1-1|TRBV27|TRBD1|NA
TGTGCCAGCAGTTTAGAAACAGGGGTGATTTCTGAAGCTTTCTTT
CASSLETGVISEAFF
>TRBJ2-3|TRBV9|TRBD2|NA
TGTGCCAGCAGCGTAGGTCGATGGCTAGCGGGACCAGATACGCAGTATTTT
CASSVGRWLAGPDTQYF
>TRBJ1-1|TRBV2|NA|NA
TGTGCCAACAGGGAAGCTGAAGCTTTCTTT
CANREAEAFF
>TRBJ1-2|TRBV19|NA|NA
TGTGCCAGTAGTCCGACAGTTCCTCACTATGGCTACACCTTC
CASSPTVPHYGYTF
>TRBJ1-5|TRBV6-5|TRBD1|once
TGTGCCAGCAGTTACTATGGGACAGCAGAAGGGCCCCAGCATTTT
CASSYYGTAEGPQHF
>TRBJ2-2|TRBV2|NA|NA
TGTGCCAGCAGGGCGACAGTTAACACCGGGGAGCTGTTTTTT
CASRATVNTGELFF
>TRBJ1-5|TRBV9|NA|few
TGTGCCAGCAGCGTAGGTCCCCTTCCCAGTGAGCCCCAGCATTTT
CASSVGPLPSEPQHF
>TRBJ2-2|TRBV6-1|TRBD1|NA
TGTGCCAGCAGTGAATCTTGGGTACAGGGGGACACCGGGGAGCTGTTTTTT
CASSESWVQGDTGELFF
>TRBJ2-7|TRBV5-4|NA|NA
TGTGCCAGCAGCACACTCCAGGGTTCTTACGAGCAGTACTTC
CASSTLQGSYEQYF
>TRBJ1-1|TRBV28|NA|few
TGTGCCAGCGGGGTCATGAACACTGAAGCTTTCTTT
CASGVMNTEAFF